The present T cell receptor (beta chain) was sequenced within a study of T-cell reconstitution after alpha-beta-depleted transplantation in children (dated by TCRdb to 2016 to 2018). For context, the study as a whole: Using TCR repertoire profiling, the study followed T-cell immune reconstitution in a quantitative way in children after TCRalphabeta/CD19-depleted allogeneic hematopoietic cell transplantation. General conclusions and limits of the study: In some patients, the high TCRbeta diversity seen at day 60 was put down to recipient T cells and intrathymic progenitors that had survived conditioning. Apparently early alphabetaT-cell count recovery about two months after transplant reportedly relied on only several hundred rapidly expanded clones derived from non-depleted graft cells. Over the following months the frequencies of hyperexpanded clones went down, and after one year T-cell counts and TCRbeta diversity were mostly credited to newly produced T cells.

A few counts support this clonotype. The antigen this receptor binds is unknown. No base quality values were provided; no much bigger clone lies one nucleotide off. Taken from cysteine to phenylalanine, the CDR3 has 13 residues. CDR3 DNA only is kept here, 39 bases in frame from base 1. Deletion took 7 bases off V and 4 bases off J, with a span of 11 bases between the germline ends. Receptors were amplified or captured by PCR. The sequencing machine was an Illumina HiSeq 2500. TCR library preparation used molecular barcoding, with unique molecular identifiers applied to normalize quantification of the TCRbeta repertoire. TCRdb reprocessed the public reads (quality trimming at Q25 with fastp, clone calling with MiXCR) and kept in-frame beta chains. All rows with the same CDR3 protein become a single entry with the most common DNA and genes. The sample table lists fewer than 350,000 distinct CDR3 sequences, around 10% of them with a count of one. Around 7.6% of the sample lies in the top ten.

The sample's treatment or condition label, in plain terms: allogeneic hematopoietic cell transplantation with graft depleted of TCRalphabeta T cells and CD19 B cells. The transplant recipients were children given TCRalphabeta/CD19-depleted allogeneic hematopoietic cell grafts. The source is a boy in the first two years of life with acute myeloid leukemia, due to receive a stem cell transplant. The sequences come from PBMCs, collected before TCRalphabeta/CD19-depleted stem cell transplant. The chain links TRBV12-3 or TRBV12-4 with TRBJ1-5; the D gene lacks a confident call. CDR3 region: CASKLTENQPQHF. The nucleotides read TGTGCCAGCAAACTTACAGAGAATCAGCCCCAGCATTTT.